A single TCR beta chain is shown here with its context. The data were taken from a study of shared clonotypes between healthy human individuals. Every one of the donors was a Caucasian adult that lived in Nashville, Tennessee. CD4+ cells were split into CD45RA+ naive and CD45RA-negative memory subsets. Each subset's genomic DNA was shared equally among a number of immunoSEQ plates. Authors' methods: With immunoSEQ giving junction-only sequences and no quality scores, filtering differed. This table comes from immunoSEQ multiplex PCR, and its TCRdb copy is limited to in-frame clones, with some not included. D and trimming were read from the DNA, whereas the V and J calls and clone size are those reported in that table. The table has some 1 million clones, approximately 68% seen once. The sequence derives from a man between 18 and 35 years old in good health. Sequencing input: memory CD4+ T cells sorted from blood. Subset defined: CD45RA-negative fraction.

The CDR3 DNA reads as TGTGCCAGCAGCTTAGATGGAAGGGGTCGGGAGACCCAGTACTTC. Translated, it gives CASSLDGRGRETQYF. This chain joins TRBV7-9 and TRBJ2-5, with D perhaps matching TRBD1 (5 bases). Germline CDR1 is SEHNR and CDR2 is FQNEAQ (reference sequence). V was pared by 1 base and J by 5 bases, with 14 bases between. The CDR3 consists of 15 residues.